These 15 T cell receptor beta chains were sequenced from one sample in a study of cytomegalovirus exposure and HLA in healthy donors. The PCR made use of 60 Vbeta and 13 Jbeta primers. Assay used: immunoSEQ multiplex PCR; TCRdb lists only in-frame clones, some missing. The sample lists hundreds of thousands of clones; just over 70% were seen once. The sample taken for sequencing was PBMCs. The receptors derive from a female donor in good health and CMV-seronegative.

The count of this clone is one. This chain uses TRBV11-2 with TRBJ1-1; D might be TRBD1 (5 bases). The CDR3 is made up of 15 amino acids. Germline V lookup: CDR1 SGHAT, CDR2 FQNNGV. With 4 bases removed from V and 0 bases from J, the gap between germline ends came to 12 bases. The CDR3 coding sequence is TGTGCCAGCAGCTCGTTGACAGCAATGAACACTGAAGCTTTCTTT. Residues: CASSSLTAMNTEAFF.

The chain joins TRBV27 to TRBJ2-1; 10 bases agree with TRBD2. The CDR3 totals 15 residues. CDR1 is MNHEY, CDR2 SMNVEV, per germline (reference sequence). J gave up 5 bases and V 5 bases, and 6 bases lay outside the gene matches. The CDR3: CASSPSGRDDNEQFF. The DNA of the CDR3 is TGTGCCAGCAGTCCGAGCGGGAGGGACGACAATGAGCAGTTCTTC.

The J gene is TRBJ2-1, the V gene TRBV5-1, with 9 bases matching TRBD2. Per the germline V gene, CDR1 is SGHRS and CDR2 is YFSETQ. Unmatched junction bases numbered 13, after V lost 4 bases and J lost 8 bases. The CDR3 is 16 residues long. The CDR3 DNA is TGCGCCAGCAGCCCAGGGACTAGCCCCGCGCACTATGAGCAGTTCTTC. This translates into CASSPGTSPAHYEQFF.

The chain uses TRBV27 and TRBJ2-3; 9 bases match TRBD2. The CDR3 has 20 residues. CDR1 and CDR2 (germline): MNHEY, SMNVEV (reference sequence). V shed 5 bases and J 1 base; nucleotides not matched to a gene: 19. In DNA form, the CDR3 reads TGTGCCAGCAGTGGGCATAAAGTAGCGGGAGTGGTCCCACGCACAGATACGCAGTATTTT. Translating it yields CASSGHKVAGVVPRTDTQYF.

The chain combines TRBV6-5 with TRBJ1-5, with TRBD1 matching 7 bases. With V trimmed by 6 bases and J by 6 bases, 5 bases remained unmatched. Germline assignment: CDR1 MNHEY and CDR2 SVGAGI. The CDR3 extends over 13 amino acids. CDR3 sequence: CASSSGGSQPQHF. The CDR3 DNA reads as TGTGCCAGCAGCTCAGGGGGTTCTCAGCCCCAGCATTTT.

The rearrangement links TRBV6-1 to TRBJ1-1; 10 bases align to TRBD1. Trimming removed 5 bases from V and 7 bases from J; junction bases left unmatched: 7. The CDR3 has 14 residues. Germline loops: CDR1 MNHNS, CDR2 SASEGT. CDR3 region: CASSSRDRGSEAFF. The CDR3 DNA reads TGTGCCAGCAGTTCGAGGGACAGGGGAAGTGAAGCTTTCTTT.

Only one count was recorded for this clone. The J gene is TRBJ1-1, the V gene TRBV2; no definite D call. The length of the CDR3 is 12 residues. The germline V and J ends were trimmed by 7 bases and 6 bases, with 12 bases remaining between them. Germline values: CDR1 SNHLY, CDR2 FYNNEI. The CDR3 DNA is TGTGCCAGCATGATATCGGCGGCTGAAGCTTTCTTT. Protein product: CASMISAAEAFF.

The CDR3 spells CASSPQQGADEQYF. The CDR3 DNA reads as TGTGCCAGCTCACCACAGCAGGGGGCCGACGAGCAGTACTTC. The chain recombines TRBV18 with TRBJ2-7; 8 nucleotides align to TRBD1. From germline, CDR1 is KGHSH and CDR2 LQKENI. J gave up 5 bases and V 1 base, and 4 bases lay outside the gene matches. The CDR3 loop spans 14 amino acids.

The V gene is TRBV7-8, the J gene TRBJ2-3; 15 nucleotides match TRBD2. Germline V lookup: CDR1 SGHVS, CDR2 FQNEAQ. This CDR3 is built from 16 residues. V shed 1 base and J 6 bases; nucleotides not matched to a gene: 2. CDR3 residues: CASSLGTSGRGDTQYF. CDR3 coding DNA: TGTGCCAGCAGCTTAGGGACTAGCGGGAGGGGGGATACGCAGTATTTT.

The gene calls are TRBV6-5 and TRBJ2-2, with D perhaps TRBD2 (5 bases). The CDR3 is 13 residues long. The V end lost 2 bases, the J end lost 4 bases, and 5 bases lay between the germline ends. CDR1 and CDR2 (germline): MNHEY, SVGAGI. DNA of the CDR3: TGTGCCAGCAGTTACGGAGGCACCGGGGAGCTGTTTTTT. Residues: CASSYGGTGELFF.

The chain recombines TRBV10-3 with TRBJ2-1; weak D call: TRBD2 (5 bases). V was shortened by 4 bases and J by 1 base, with 14 bases between the two germline ends. The CDR3 is 16 residues long. The germline gives CDR1 ENHRY, CDR2 SYGVKD. CDR3 loop: CAISAEGVRSYNEQFF. CDR3 DNA: TGTGCCATCAGTGCCGAGGGAGTTAGGTCCTACAATGAGCAGTTCTTC.

The J gene is TRBJ1-3, the V gene TRBV20-1; D gene ambiguous. Deletions cut 6 bases from V and 4 bases from J, with 7 bases between. The CDR3 runs to 11 residues. The V gene's germline CDR1 is DFQATT and CDR2 SNEGSKA (reference sequence). The CDR3 spells CSAPRGNTIYF. DNA for the CDR3: TGCAGTGCCCCTCGGGGAAACACCATATATTTT.

This clone was recorded once. The V call is TRBV11-2, the J call TRBJ2-1; 12 bases map to TRBD2. Unmatched junction bases numbered 4, after V lost 8 bases and J lost 5 bases. The CDR3 spans 14 residues. Germline-derived CDR1 and CDR2 are SGHAT and FQNNGV. The CDR3: CASGRLAGDNEQFF. The CDR3 bases are TGTGCCAGCGGGAGACTAGCGGGAGACAATGAGCAGTTCTTC.

This clone was counted a few times. This chain connects TRBV7-9 to TRBJ2-1; possibly TRBD2 for D (5 bases). This CDR3 is 13 amino acids long. CDR1 and CDR2 from the germline V gene are SEHNR and FQNEAQ (reference sequence). The V gene lost 1 base and the J gene lost 8 bases, with 9 bases spanning the gap. CDR3 sequence reads: CASSLGEWDEQFF. CDR3 nucleotide sequence: TGTGCCAGCAGCTTAGGGGAGTGGGATGAGCAGTTCTTC.

The J gene is TRBJ2-1, the V gene TRBV9; 7 positions agree with TRBD2. V trimming: 0 bases; J trimming: 7 bases; junction bases outside the gene matches: 4. Germline assignment: CDR1 SGDLS and CDR2 YYNGEE. The CDR3 has 14 residues. The chain's CDR3 is CASSVVSGMNEQFF. In DNA form, the CDR3 reads TGTGCCAGCAGCGTAGTCAGCGGGATGAATGAGCAGTTCTTC.